These T cell receptor beta chains were read from a single sample in a study of blood T cell repertoires in COVID-19. Assay used: immunoSEQ multiplex PCR; TCRdb lists only in-frame clones, some missing. Among about 150,000 clones, over 70% were seen once, and the ten largest hold 0.5% to 0.65%. The sequencing sample was made of peripheral blood. Receptors were obtained from a man in his fifties or sixties with acute or convalescent COVID-19. The conserved cysteine and the conserved F or W are not part of the CDR3 here. The order of the fields is V gene, CDR3 protein.

v_call: TRBV10-3; cdr3_aa: AISGGQNQPQH
v_call: TRBV6-2/TRBV6-3; cdr3_aa: ASSPERVAGVQETQY
v_call: TRBV11-2; cdr3_aa: ASSLDLGRGVETQY
v_call: TRBV6-6; cdr3_aa: ATEGGSYTGELF
v_call: TRBV2; cdr3_aa: ASSDEDISPQH
v_call: TRBV10-3; cdr3_aa: AIKDSRGGTQY
v_call: TRBV3-1/TRBV3-2; cdr3_aa: ASSQTSGEQY
v_call: TRBV4-1; cdr3_aa: ASSQGRDSYNSPLH
v_call: TRBV3-1/TRBV3-2; cdr3_aa: ASSPHRGREPQH
v_call: TRBV29-1; cdr3_aa: SVFGDGYT
v_call: TRBV4-1; cdr3_aa: ASSSGGSGNTIY
v_call: TRBV6-5; cdr3_aa: ASSFGVTNEKLF
v_call: TRBV4-2; cdr3_aa: ASSQDFEGNTIY
v_call: TRBV3-1/TRBV3-2; cdr3_aa: ASSPDMNTEAF
v_call: TRBV30; cdr3_aa: AWRTLGSGGYT
v_call: TRBV9; cdr3_aa: ASSVAQGNNEQF
v_call: TRBV19; cdr3_aa: ASITTGAGNTEAF
v_call: TRBV5-4; cdr3_aa: ASSQPFTGTGDGYT
v_call: TRBV19; cdr3_aa: ASSIHQGDQPQH
v_call: TRBV10-3; cdr3_aa: AMSGTGIGETQY
v_call: TRBV7-2; cdr3_aa: ASSLGGLAKNIQY
v_call: TRBV15; cdr3_aa: ATSSRGKDTQY
v_call: TRBV4-2; cdr3_aa: ASSQEGGYGYT
v_call: TRBV10-3; cdr3_aa: AISVGASGNFPGELF
v_call: TRBV7-2; cdr3_aa: ASSLAQGRGSPLH
v_call: TRBV5-6; cdr3_aa: ASSLAQGGNYGYT
v_call: TRBV3-1/TRBV3-2; cdr3_aa: ASSDPRSPLH
v_call: TRBV5-1; cdr3_aa: ASSPSRVGGPSGYT